This TCR beta chain was captured in a study of blood T cell repertoires in COVID-19. About the research overall: The United States, Italy and Spain were the sources of the acute and convalescent COVID-19 samples. The analysed material was cDNA or gDNA that came from T cells, B-cell-depleted T cells, or PBMCs.

Per the germline V gene, CDR1 is MNHEY and CDR2 is SMNVEV (reference sequence). The CDR3 covers 13 residues. V shed 3 bases, J shed 4 bases, and the junction held 2 bases outside the gene matches. In the authors' workflow: Reference gene primer amplification yielded estimated nucleated cell counts. Sequencing used immunoSEQ multiplex PCR; TCRdb keeps in-frame clones, though not all of them. V and J calls and clone size are copied from that table; D and trimming were computed from the DNA. This sample has approximately 410,000 clones, with about nine tenths found just once. The V call is TRBV27, the J call TRBJ1-1, with TRBD1 matching over 7 bases. The sequenced sample was peripheral blood. This sequence was found in a woman in her 30s with active or convalescent COVID-19. The CDR3, as DNA: TGTGCCAGCAGTTTGACAGGGTTCACTGAAGCTTTCTTT. Encoded protein: CASSLTGFTEAFF.